The rows below give T cell receptor beta chains drawn from one sample of a study of T cell responses to AZD1222 COVID-19 vaccine. The method was immunoSEQ multiplex PCR; TCRdb's version includes in-frame clones alone and lacks a portion of them. The sample shows more than 85,000 clones, roughly 86% of them seen only once. The sequences come from peripheral blood, collected 28 days after the second AZD1222 dose. Receptors originate from an adult who received the AZD1222 COVID-19 vaccine. Each CDR3 is given with its conserved first and last residue. A D gene is named only where the DNA matches it firmly. Where a row states a size, it is once, few, many or the class of an expanded clone; other rows omit it.

>TRBJ2-5|TRBV11-3|-|-
TGTGCCAGCAGCTCCGGGACGGCGAGTCAAGAGACCCAGTACTTC
CASSSGTASQETQYF
>TRBJ1-2|TRBV28|-|-
TGTGCCAGCAGTTTACGGCAGGAGGGCTATGGCTACACCTTC
CASSLRQEGYGYTF
>TRBJ2-7|TRBV28|-|-
TGTGCCAGCAGGGACAGCTACGAGCAGTACTTC
CASRDSYEQYF
>TRBJ1-2|TRBV25-1|-|-
TGTGCCAGCTCGGGGCAGAGCTTGTATGGCTACACCTTC
CASSGQSLYGYTF
>TRBJ1-1|TRBV10-3|-|-
TGTGTCGACCGGGTTAGAAACCCTTTCCAGAACACTGAAGCTTTCTTT
CVDRVRNPFQNTEAFF
>TRBJ1-1|TRBV6-5|-|-
TGTGCCAGCAGTTACTCGACGGCGAAGAACACTGAAGCTTTCTTT
CASSYSTAKNTEAFF
>TRBJ2-7|TRBV5-1|-|-
TGCGCCAGCAGCTCCGGGACCCCAGGGTACGAGCAGTACTTC
CASSSGTPGYEQYF
>TRBJ1-6|TRBV12-5|-|-
TGTGCTAGTGGCCGGGAAACAGGGAGTTCACCCCTCCACTTT
CASGRETGSSPLHF
>TRBJ2-5|TRBV6-5|-|-
TGTGCCAGCAAAAGACAGGAAGAGACCCAGTACTTC
CASKRQEETQYF
>TRBJ2-1|TRBV11-2|-|-
TGTGCCAGCAGCTTAGATAGCGGCGCCGTTTACAATGAGCAGTTCTTC
CASSLDSGAVYNEQFF
>TRBJ2-1|TRBV12-3/TRBV12-4|-|-
TGTGCCAGCAGTTTACGGTCCTACAATGAGCAGTTCTTC
CASSLRSYNEQFF
>TRBJ2-1|TRBV6-5|-|-
TGTGCCAGCAGATTAGGGGTCCACAATGAGCAGTTCTTC
CASRLGVHNEQFF
>TRBJ2-7|TRBV27|TRBD2|-
TGTGCCAGCAGTTTTCCCACCGGGACTAGTTTCGACGAGCAGTACTTC
CASSFPTGTSFDEQYF
>TRBJ2-5|TRBV6-5|-|-
TGTGCCAGTTCAGGGAACCAAGAGACCCAGTACTTC
CASSGNQETQYF
>TRBJ1-1|TRBV28|-|-
TGTGCCAGCAGTATCCCGGCTGGTATCACTGAAGCTTTCTTT
CASSIPAGITEAFF
>TRBJ2-7|TRBV15|-|-
TGTGCCACCAGCAGCCGGGGCAGTGGGAGCTCCTTTATCCTCTACGAGCAGTACTTC
CATSSRGSGSSFILYEQYF
>TRBJ2-5|TRBV11-1|TRBD2|-
TGTGCCAGCAGCTCCGGGACTAGCGGGAGGGGAGAGACCCAGTACTTC
CASSSGTSGRGETQYF
>TRBJ2-5|TRBV6-5|TRBD1|-
TGTGCCAGCAGTAGGCCGGGACAGGTACAAGAGACCCAGTACTTC
CASSRPGQVQETQYF
>TRBJ1-5|TRBV6-5|-|-
TGTGCCAGCAGTTTGGGTAGCAATCAGCCCCAGCATTTT
CASSLGSNQPQHF
>TRBJ2-3|TRBV10-2|-|-
TGCGCCAGCAGTGAAGTCGGCACAGATACGCAGTATTTT
CASSEVGTDTQYF
>TRBJ2-3|TRBV28|-|-
TGTGCCAGCAGCCTCGGCCAGCGCACAGATACGCAGTATTTT
CASSLGQRTDTQYF
>TRBJ2-1|TRBV6-5|TRBD2|-
TGTGCCAGCAGTTACCAACTAGCGGGAGAGGTCAATGAGCAGTTCTTC
CASSYQLAGEVNEQFF
>TRBJ1-6|TRBV5-1|-|-
TGCGCCAGCAGCTTGGACCCCAATTCACCCCTCCACTTT
CASSLDPNSPLHF
>TRBJ1-2|TRBV7-8|-|-
TGTGCCAGCAGCTTACGTCAGGGCAAGGGTTATGGCTACACCTTC
CASSLRQGKGYGYTF
>TRBJ2-3|TRBV2|-|-
TGTGCCAGCAGTGAAGCCCCCTCCACTAGCACAGATACGCAGTATTTT
CASSEAPSTSTDTQYF
>TRBJ1-2|TRBV18|TRBD1|-
TGTGCCAGCTCAATCAACGACCCGGGACAGTCTAACTATGGCTACACCTTC
CASSINDPGQSNYGYTF
>TRBJ2-3|TRBV29-1|-|-
TGCAGCGTTGAACGGATTGGCACAGATACGCAGTATTTT
CSVERIGTDTQYF
>TRBJ2-1|TRBV11-3|TRBD2|-
TGTGCCAGCAGCTTAGGTTCTCGCGGGAGGGCCTATGAGCAGTTCTTC
CASSLGSRGRAYEQFF
>TRBJ1-2|TRBV19|-|-
TGTGCCAGTGGTGACCTACCTGTAAGCTATGGCTACACCTTC
CASGDLPVSYGYTF
>TRBJ1-5|TRBV10-3|TRBD1|-
TGTGCCATCAGAGGAACAGGGGGTAGGGATCAGCCCCAGCATTTT
CAIRGTGGRDQPQHF
>TRBJ2-2|TRBV4-1|TRBD2|-
TGCGCCAGCAGCCCATTGACTAGCGGGAGGGCCGGGGAGCTGTTTTTT
CASSPLTSGRAGELFF
>TRBJ1-2|TRBV10-3|-|-
TGTGCCATCAGTGAGTCCCCAGAGTATGGCTACACCTTC
CAISESPEYGYTF
>TRBJ1-1|TRBV11-3|-|once
TGTGCCAGCAGCTATAGTGGCGGCACTGAAGCTTTCTTT
CASSYSGGTEAFF
>TRBJ2-2|TRBV6-5|TRBD1|-
TGTGCCAGCAGCGTAGACAGGGCGGACACCGGGGAGCTGTTTTTT
CASSVDRADTGELFF
>TRBJ2-2|TRBV27|-|-
TGTGCCAGCAGTATGACTAGCGGGGAGCTGTTTTTT
CASSMTSGELFF
>TRBJ2-7|TRBV5-1|TRBD1|-
TGCGCCAGCAACCACCCAGGGGGCTCGGGAGAGCAGTACTTC
CASNHPGGSGEQYF
>TRBJ1-1|TRBV28|-|-
TGTGCCAGCAGCCCCGGGGGATTTGTGAACACTGAAGCTTTCTTT
CASSPGGFVNTEAFF
>TRBJ2-2|TRBV6-1|-|-
TGTGCCAGCAGTGAAGGTGGGAACACCGGGGAGCTGTTTTTT
CASSEGGNTGELFF
>TRBJ2-1|TRBV11-2|-|-
TGTGCCAGCAGCCCACCCCCTCGGCAGTTCTTC
CASSPPPRQFF